What follows are 23 T cell receptor beta chains derived from one specimen sequenced in a study of cytomegalovirus exposure and HLA in healthy donors (dated by TCRdb to the late 2010s). Receptor amplification or capture employed the immunoSEQ multiplex PCR assay. For the multiplex PCR, a mixture combining 60 forward primers for TCR Vbeta segments and 13 reverse primers for TCR Jbeta segments was used. TCRdb retrieved this table from immuneACCESS and kept in-frame rearrangements only. Not all clones are present; in checked studies, unresolved V genes account for under half, and no reason is known for the remainder. The sample yields 100,000 to 150,000 clones; approximately 80% were counted once. Together, the top ten hold approximately 0.24% of the sample. The sequencing sample was made of PBMCs. Every receptor here comes from a man between 45 and 60 years old in good health and CMV-seronegative.

The rearrangement links TRBV29-1 to TRBJ2-3; the match to TRBD2 covers 9 bases. The CDR3 is 12 amino acids. Losses at the gene ends were 8 bases for V and 5 bases for J; bases not matched to a gene: 5. CDR1 and CDR2 from the germline V gene are SQVTM and ANQGSEA. The CDR3 sequence is CSTGLAIDTQYF. In DNA, the CDR3 is TGCAGCACCGGACTAGCGATAGATACGCAGTATTTT.

The genes are TRBV7-8 and TRBJ2-3; 10 nucleotides agree with TRBD2. Trimming cost V 4 bases and J 7 bases; bases outside gene matches: 8. Per germline, CDR1 SGHVS and CDR2 FQNEAQ. This CDR3 is 15 amino acids long. The chain's CDR3 is CASSWSGGVENTQYF. The CDR3 nucleotides read TGTGCCAGCAGCTGGAGCGGGGGGGTAGAAAATACGCAGTATTTT.

The rearrangement joins TRBV19 to TRBJ1-5; weak D call: TRBD1 (6 bases). The germline V gene has CDR1 LNHDA and CDR2 SQIVND (reference sequence). The CDR3 contains 14 residues. The V end lost 7 bases, the J end lost 4 bases, and 14 bases lay between the germline ends. As DNA, the CDR3 is TGTGCCAGTAACCTCGGGACACCGAATCAGCCCCAGCATTTT. It yields the protein CASNLGTPNQPQHF. Variable domain in full (rest from reference TRBV19 and TRBJ1-5): DGGITQSPKYLFRKEGQNVTLSCEQNLNHDAMYWYRQDPGQGLRLIYYSQIVNDFQKGDIAEGYSVSREKKESFPLTVTSAQKNPTAFYLCASNLGTPNQPQHFGDGTRLSIL.

The chain joins TRBV7-9 to TRBJ2-5; a weak D match, TRBD2 (5 bases). The DNA matches TRBJ2-7 better at its end, which makes the J call doubtful. Germline CDR1 reads SEHNR; CDR2 reads FQNEAQ (reference sequence). The CDR3 spans 12 residues. CDR3 protein: CASSSGIYEQYF. The DNA of the CDR3 is TGTGCCAGCAGCTCGGGGATCTACGAGCAGTACTTC.

V and J are TRBV6-6 and TRBJ2-7; TRBD1 agrees at 7 bases. The V and J ends lost 0 bases and 3 bases, in that order; junction bases with no gene match: 2. CDR1 is MNHNY and CDR2 is SVGAGI in the germline V gene (reference sequence). This CDR3 contains 14 residues. In DNA, the CDR3 is TGTGCCAGCAGTTACTCGGGACAGAACTACGAGCAGTACTTC. Translated, it gives CASSYSGQNYEQYF.

This clone was counted once. The chain recombines TRBV6-5 with TRBJ1-5; the match to TRBD1 covers 8 bases. The CDR3 consists of 15 residues. With 6 bases clipped from V and 0 bases from J, the junction kept 4 bases outside the gene matches. Per germline, CDR1 MNHEY and CDR2 SVGAGI. DNA of the CDR3: TGTGCCAGCAGATTGGACAGGGATAGCAATCAGCCCCAGCATTTT. Amino acid sequence: CASRLDRDSNQPQHF.

This clone showed up just a few times. V usage is TRBV10-3 and J usage is TRBJ1-5; D call uncertain. CDR1 is ENHRY, CDR2 SYGVKD, per germline. The CDR3 has 13 amino acids. Trimming stripped 10 bases from V and 0 bases from J, with 10 bases between. In nucleotides, the CDR3 is TGTGCCACACACTACGATAGCAATCAGCCCCAGCATTTT. As protein: CATHYDSNQPQHF.

This chain links TRBV4-3 with TRBJ2-1; the match to TRBD2 covers 11 bases. Unmatched junction bases numbered 16, after V lost 0 bases and J lost 9 bases. CDR3 length: 19 residues. Germline CDR1 reads LGHNA; CDR2 reads YSLEER. CDR3 protein: CASSQDATSGGAWASEQFF. Written as DNA, the CDR3 is TGCGCCAGCAGCCAAGATGCTACTAGCGGGGGAGCTTGGGCCTCTGAGCAGTTCTTC.

The chain couples TRBV5-6 to TRBJ2-4; 9 nucleotides agree with TRBD2. J gave up 6 bases and V 4 bases, and 8 bases lay outside the gene matches. CDR3 length: 15 residues. Germline-derived CDR1 and CDR2 are SGHDT and YYEEEE. Here the CDR3 DNA reads TGTGCCAGCAGCCCTCCTGGGACTAGCTCAAACATTCAGTACTTC. Translating it yields CASSPPGTSSNIQYF.

The chain joins TRBV5-1 to TRBJ1-1; the match to TRBD1 covers 9 bases. The CDR3 contains 17 residues. The V gene's germline CDR1 is SGHRS and CDR2 YFSETQ. Trimming took 4 bases from V and 2 from J; bases not matched to a gene: 12. This CDR3 is CASSEQGAFMSNTEAFF. DNA for the CDR3: TGCGCCAGCAGCGAACAGGGGGCGTTTATGTCTAACACTGAAGCTTTCTTT.

The sample holds one count of this clone. The chain is built from TRBV7-8 and TRBJ2-2; D not resolved. Trimming shortened V by 1 base and J by 9 bases, and 9 bases separated the two germline ends. The CDR3 totals 13 residues. Per the germline V gene, CDR1 is SGHVS and CDR2 is FQNEAQ. The CDR3 bases are TGTGCCAGCAGCTTAGAGCGTCCGCGGGAGCTGTTTTTT. This encodes CASSLERPRELFF.

The chain combines TRBV19 with TRBJ1-4; D is uncertain. Germline V gene sequence: CDR1 LNHDA, CDR2 SQIVND (reference sequence). CDR3 length: 14 amino acids. V was pared by 6 bases and J by 0 bases, with 8 bases between. The CDR3 protein is CASSQYATNEKLFF. CDR3 sequence (DNA): TGTGCCAGTAGCCAGTATGCAACTAATGAAAAACTGTTTTTT.

This chain links TRBV7-9 with TRBJ2-4; 8 bases line up with TRBD2. Germline loops: CDR1 SEHNR, CDR2 FQNEAQ (reference sequence). J gave up 7 bases and V 4 bases, and 21 bases lay outside the gene matches. The CDR3 spans 19 residues. DNA of the CDR3: TGTGCCAGCAGCTCCTATTCCCCGGCCATCAGAGCGGGAGACAACATTCAGTACTTC. Its protein product is CASSSYSPAIRAGDNIQYF.

The chain carries TRBV4-3 and TRBJ1-1; D may be TRBD1 (6 bases). V was clipped by 2 bases and J by 10 bases, with 17 bases between them. There are 14 residues in the CDR3. CDR1 is LGHNA, CDR2 YSLEER, per germline. In DNA form, the CDR3 reads TGCGCCAGCAGCCAACTCCGACAGGCCGCCCGAGCTTTCTTT. Translated, it gives CASSQLRQAARAFF.

This chain connects TRBV4-2 to TRBJ2-2; possible D gene TRBD1, 5 bases. Trimming took 4 bases from V and 3 from J, leaving 9 bases between them. The germline V gene has CDR1 LGHNA and CDR2 YNFKEQ. The CDR3 is 14 amino acids. CDR3 nucleotides: TGTGCCAGCAGCCTCCTCAGGGACACCGGGGAGCTGTTTTTT. This encodes CASSLLRDTGELFF.

The chain recombines TRBV29-1 with TRBJ1-1, with D tentatively TRBD1 (5 bases). Trimming pared 4 bases from V and 4 bases from J, leaving 13 bases between. Germline-derived CDR1 and CDR2 are SQVTM and ANQGSEA. The CDR3 spans 13 residues. Here the CDR3 DNA reads TGCAGCGTTGGCCATGCGGGGGGCACTGAAGCTTTCTTT. This codes for CSVGHAGGTEAFF.

The V and J genes are TRBV9 and TRBJ1-2, with 11 bases lining up with TRBD1. Trimming at V came to 4 bases and at J to 8 bases, leaving 16 bases not matched to a gene. This CDR3 spans 17 amino acids. Germline assignment: CDR1 SGDLS and CDR2 YYNGEE. The CDR3 sequence: CASSPFGQGAKGLGYTF. DNA for the CDR3: TGTGCCAGCAGCCCCTTCGGACAGGGGGCGAAGGGTCTAGGCTACACCTTC.

CDR3 sequence: CASSYGSQWNQPQHF. The CDR3 DNA sequence: TGTGCCAGCAGTTACGGGTCGCAATGGAATCAGCCCCAGCATTTT. V is TRBV28 and J is TRBJ1-5, with D hard to call. The ends were cut back, 4 bases at V and 4 bases at J, with 14 bases in the middle. The CDR3 is 15 residues long. CDR1 is MDHEN and CDR2 is SYDVKM in the germline V gene.

The chain joins TRBV4-1 to TRBJ2-2; 8 bases match TRBD2. After removal of 5 bases from V and 1 base from J, the junction contained 9 bases not matched to a gene. The germline CDR1 and CDR2 sequences are MGHRA and YSYEKL. The CDR3 spans 17 residues. In DNA form, the CDR3 reads TGCGCCAGCAGCGCTCAGCCAGCGGGGGTGAACACCGGGGAGCTGTTTTTT. Its protein product is CASSAQPAGVNTGELFF.

In DNA, the CDR3 is TGTGCCAGCAGCCCCTATAACGACAGGGCCTATGGCTACACCTTC. This encodes CASSPYNDRAYGYTF. The chain combines TRBV7-2 with TRBJ1-2; 7 bases line up with TRBD1. J lost 4 bases, V lost 5 bases, and 10 bases had no gene match. The CDR3 runs 15 residues. Germline assignment: CDR1 SGHTA and CDR2 FQGNSA.

V is TRBV4-3 and J is TRBJ1-3, with 8 nucleotides matching TRBD1. In germline, CDR1 is LGHNA, CDR2 YSLEER. The CDR3 is made up of 16 amino acids. Unmatched junction bases numbered 3, after V lost 0 bases and J lost 2 bases. CDR3 in DNA: TGCGCCAGCAGCCAAGAACACAGGGGGACTGGAAACACCATATATTTT. Encoded protein: CASSQEHRGTGNTIYF.

V is TRBV30 and J is TRBJ2-3; 9 bases agree with TRBD2. Unmatched junction bases numbered 9, after V lost 3 bases and J lost 5 bases. Germline V gene sequence: CDR1 GTSNPN, CDR2 SVGIG (reference sequence). This CDR3 spans 15 amino acids. This CDR3 is CAWSISGGGRDTQYF. The DNA of the CDR3 is TGTGCCTGGAGCATTAGCGGGGGAGGTAGAGATACGCAGTATTTT.

This rearrangement joins TRBV13 to TRBJ1-4; D gene ambiguous. V was trimmed by 0 bases and J by 0 bases, leaving 11 bases between them. The CDR3 runs 17 residues. Germline CDR1 reads PRHDT; CDR2 reads FYEKMQ (reference sequence). In nucleotides, the CDR3 is TGTGCCAGCAGCTTAGGCCTTGGGAGGACAACTAATGAAAAACTGTTTTTT. Protein: CASSLGLGRTTNEKLFF.